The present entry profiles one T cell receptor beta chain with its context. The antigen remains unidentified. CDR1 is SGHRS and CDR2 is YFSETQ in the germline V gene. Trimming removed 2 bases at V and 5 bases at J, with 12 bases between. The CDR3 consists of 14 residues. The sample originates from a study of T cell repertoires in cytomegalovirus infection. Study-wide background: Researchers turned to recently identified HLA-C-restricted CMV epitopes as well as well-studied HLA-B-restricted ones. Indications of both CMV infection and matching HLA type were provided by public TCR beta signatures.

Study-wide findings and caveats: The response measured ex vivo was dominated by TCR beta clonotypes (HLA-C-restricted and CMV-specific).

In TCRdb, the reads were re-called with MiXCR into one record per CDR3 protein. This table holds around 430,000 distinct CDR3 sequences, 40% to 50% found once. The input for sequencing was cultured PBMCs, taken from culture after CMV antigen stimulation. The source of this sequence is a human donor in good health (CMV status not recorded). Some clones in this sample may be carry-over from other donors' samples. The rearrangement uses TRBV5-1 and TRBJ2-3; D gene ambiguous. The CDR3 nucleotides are TGCGCCAGCAGCTTCAAGGGCCTGGAAGATACGCAGTATTTT. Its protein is CASSFKGLEDTQYF. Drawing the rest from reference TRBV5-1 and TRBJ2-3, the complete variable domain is KAGVTQTPRYLIKTRGQQVTLSCSPISGHRSVSWYQQTPGQGLQFLFEYFSETQRNKGNFPGRFSGRQFSNSRSEMNVSTLELGDSALYLCASSFKGLEDTQYFGPGTRLTVL.